Many counts were recorded for the clone carrying this T cell receptor beta chain. Its antigen is still unknown. These data come from a study of neurological immune-mediated disorders. Study results and limitations: No expanded-clone CDR3 amino acid sequence recurred across subjects, suggesting private TCR-beta repertoires.

The unsorted libraries originated from 2 million PBMCs that had been stored at -80 C. 5'RACE employing 10-nucleotide random UMIs yielded the cDNA. In TCRdb, the 5' RACE reads were re-called with MiXCR into one record per CDR3 protein. Of under 70,000 distinct CDR3 sequences listed, about 3.4% were seen once; the top ten hold approximately 7.1%. The sequenced material came from PBMCs. This receptor was identified in a woman between 55 and 75 years old with multiple sclerosis.

CDR3 bases: TGTGCCAGCAGCTTAGCGGGAGGGTCGGCCTACGAGCAGTACTTC. Amino acid sequence: CASSLAGGSAYEQYF. This chain joins TRBV7-2 and TRBJ2-7; 7 nucleotides align to TRBD2. V dropped 0 bases and J dropped 2; count of bases not matched to a gene: 4. This CDR3 is 15 amino acids long. Germline CDR1 and CDR2: SGHTA and FQGNSA.